The rows below give T cell receptor beta chains drawn from one sample of a study of blood T cell repertoires in COVID-19. The data were produced by immunoSEQ multiplex PCR, yet TCRdb's version contains in-frame clones alone and is incomplete. The repertoire holds approximately 300,000 clones, 85% to 90% seen once, with about 4.6% in the top ten. The material sequenced was PBMCs or T cells enriched from blood (not recorded which). Source of these receptors: a man between 25 and 39 years old who had recovered from COVID-19. CDR3s include the opening cysteine and the closing phenylalanine or tryptophan. A D gene is named only where the DNA matches it firmly. Part of the rows lack a size; the others show once, few, many or a class for expanded clones.

cdr3_length	v_call	clone_size	d_call	j_call	cdr3_nt	cdr3_aa
12	TRBV30	.	.	TRBJ2-3	TGTGCCTGGAGCCTTAGCACAGATACGCAGTATTTT	CAWSLSTDTQYF
19	TRBV3-1/TRBV3-2	.	TRBD2	TRBJ2-5	TGTGCCAGCAGCTCTGAGCTTCAGACTAGCGGGAGGGCGGGGGAGACCCAGTACTTC	CASSSELQTSGRAGETQYF
14	TRBV6-5	.	.	TRBJ1-2	TGTGCCAGCAGTTACTCGGACAAAGACTATGGCTACACCTTC	CASSYSDKDYGYTF
12	TRBV5-1	.	.	TRBJ1-6	TGCGCCAGCAGCTTGGACGGTTCACCCCTCCACTTT	CASSLDGSPLHF
15	TRBV30	.	.	TRBJ2-1	TGTGCCTGGAGTGTAGCCGACAGTCGATCCAATGAGCAGTTCTTC	CAWSVADSRSNEQFF
14	TRBV5-1	.	.	TRBJ2-1	TGCGCCAGCAGCTTAGCGAGGTCCTACAATGAGCAGTTCTTC	CASSLARSYNEQFF
13	TRBV5-1	once	.	TRBJ1-2	TGCGCCAGCAGCTTGGGGGAGGTCTATGGCTACACCTTC	CASSLGEVYGYTF
17	TRBV5-5	once	TRBD1	TRBJ1-5	TGTGCCAGCAGCTTTGGGACAGGGCAATATAGCAATCAGCCCCAGCATTTT	CASSFGTGQYSNQPQHF
15	TRBV29-1	once	TRBD1	TRBJ2-7	TGCAGCGTTGCGGGGGGACAGGGGCAGCCCTACGAGCAGTACTTC	CSVAGGQGQPYEQYF
17	TRBV28	.	TRBD2	TRBJ2-3	TGTGCCAGCAGTTTCCCCCGGGCTAGCGGGGGGACAGATACGCAGTATTTT	CASSFPRASGGTDTQYF
13	TRBV25-1	.	.	TRBJ1-1	TGTGCCAGCAGTGAACGGGAGAACACTGAAGCTTTCTTT	CASSERENTEAFF
14	TRBV7-8	.	TRBD1	TRBJ1-2	TGTGCCAGCAGCCAGAGGACAGGGAACTATGGCTACACCTTC	CASSQRTGNYGYTF
15	TRBV4-1	.	.	TRBJ2-7	TGCGCCAGCAGCCGAACCGGGACGGGAGCCTACGAGCAGTACTTC	CASSRTGTGAYEQYF
14	TRBV5-8	.	TRBD2	TRBJ2-7	TGTGCCAGCAGCCTTAGCGGGAGAAGGCTGGAAGCGAACTTC	CASSLSGRRLEANF
11	TRBV5-1	.	TRBD1	TRBJ1-1	TGCGCCAGCAGGGACGGGACAGGGGCTTTCTTT	CASRDGTGAFF
13	TRBV28	.	.	TRBJ1-1	TGTGCCGGAAAGACAGAGATCAACACTGAAGCTTTCTTT	CAGKTEINTEAFF
16	TRBV6-5	.	TRBD2	TRBJ2-5	TGTGCCAGCAGTTCCAAAACTAGCGGAGAGGGGGAGACCCAGTACTTC	CASSSKTSGEGETQYF
17	TRBV12-5	.	TRBD2	TRBJ2-1	TGTGCTAGTGGTTTGGTAGGGCTAGCGGGGTCGAACAATGAGCAGTTCTTC	CASGLVGLAGSNNEQFF
15	TRBV4-2	few	TRBD1	TRBJ1-4	TGTGCCAGCAGCCAAGATCGGGACAGGGATGAAAAACTGTTTTTT	CASSQDRDRDEKLFF
15	TRBV11-3	.	TRBD1	TRBJ1-2	TGTGCCAGCAGCTTAGGGGGACAGGGGGCCGGTGGCTACACCTTC	CASSLGGQGAGGYTF
14	TRBV14	once	TRBD1	TRBJ2-5	TGTGCCAGCAGCCGGACAGGGGGCGGAGAGACCCAGTACTTC	CASSRTGGGETQYF
14	TRBV25-1	.	TRBD1	TRBJ1-1	TGTGCCAGCAGTGCACAGGGGGCGTACACTGAAGCTTTCTTT	CASSAQGAYTEAFF
15	TRBV5-1	once	.	TRBJ1-2	TGCGCCAGCAGCTTGGCCGGTACCGGTAACTATGGCTACACCTTC	CASSLAGTGNYGYTF
15	TRBV28	.	TRBD1	TRBJ1-1	TGTGCCAGCAGTCACCCAGGGACAGGGGGCACTGAAGCTTTCTTT	CASSHPGTGGTEAFF
16	TRBV11-3	.	.	TRBJ1-4	TGTGCCAGCAGCCCTCTCACGAGAGGGGGACGAGAAAAACTGTTTTTT	CASSPLTRGGREKLFF
13	TRBV6-4	.	.	TRBJ1-6	TGTGCCTCCCCGAGGGTCTGTAATTCACCCCTCCACTTT	CASPRVCNSPLHF
14	TRBV6-5	few	TRBD2	TRBJ2-3	TGTGCCAGCATTATCGGGAGGGCCTCAGATACGCAGTATTTT	CASIIGRASDTQYF
14	TRBV6-4	.	.	TRBJ1-1	TGTGCCAGCAGTGACCGGGGGGCGAGGAGGCACGCTTTCTTT	CASSDRGARRHAFF
19	TRBV4-1	.	.	TRBJ2-5	TGCGCCAGCAGCGCCGATGATCTCCTTGGCGGGAATCGGGTTGAGACCCAGTACTTC	CASSADDLLGGNRVETQYF
13	TRBV6-1	once	.	TRBJ2-7	TGTGCCAGCAGTGAAAAACCAGGAACCGAGCAGTACTTC	CASSEKPGTEQYF
13	TRBV21-1	.	.	TRBJ1-6	TGTGCCAGCAGGGCAGGGGATAATTCACCCCTCCACTTT	CASRAGDNSPLHF
15	TRBV7-2	once	.	TRBJ1-2	TGTGCCAGCAGCTTAGCTTTCCCCGGGACTGCGACTATCACCTTC	CASSLAFPGTATITF
21	TRBV24-1	.	TRBD1	TRBJ1-6	TGTGCCACCCCTCCCTCACAGCCGGACAGGGGGACTCATATCCGACATTCACCCCTCCACTTT	CATPPSQPDRGTHIRHSPLHF
14	TRBV6-5	.	TRBD1	TRBJ1-5	TGTGCCGTTCTGACAGGGGAATCCAATCAGCCCCAGCATTTT	CAVLTGESNQPQHF
16	TRBV7-2	.	.	TRBJ1-6	TGTGCCAGCAGCTTAGAGGGACTGGTTTATAATTCACCCCTCCACTTT	CASSLEGLVYNSPLHF
16	TRBV6-4	.	TRBD2	TRBJ2-2	TGTGCCAGCAGTCAAGGACTAGCACCGAACACCGGGGAGCTGTTTTTT	CASSQGLAPNTGELFF
16	TRBV18	.	TRBD2	TRBJ2-7	TGTGCCAGCTCAGCTTTTAGCGGGGGGGGCTCCTACGAGCAGTACTTC	CASSAFSGGGSYEQYF
14	TRBV7-8	.	.	TRBJ2-2	TGTGCCAGCAGCTTTGAATTCGGCACCGGGGAGCTGTTTTTT	CASSFEFGTGELFF
17	TRBV28	.	TRBD2	TRBJ2-1	TGTGCCAGCAGTAGGGGTTTTGGAGCGGGACTTAACAATGAGCAGTTCTTC	CASSRGFGAGLNNEQFF
16	TRBV7-9	.	TRBD1	TRBJ1-2	TGTGCCAGCAGCCCGTATCACCGGACAGGGAGGTATGGCTACACCTTC	CASSPYHRTGRYGYTF
12	TRBV5-1	.	.	TRBJ2-2	TGCGCCAGCAGCGAGCCGCTGGGGGAGCTGTTTTTT	CASSEPLGELFF
13	TRBV12-3/TRBV12-4	.	TRBD1	TRBJ1-2	TGTGCCAGCAGCCGAGGACAGGGATTTGGCTACACCTTC	CASSRGQGFGYTF
16	TRBV3-1/TRBV3-2	.	.	TRBJ2-6	TGTGCCAGCAGCCAAGAAGGAGGGGTAGGGGCCAACGTCCTGACTTTC	CASSQEGGVGANVLTF
13	TRBV11-2	.	TRBD2	TRBJ2-1	TGTGCCAGCAGCTTGGGACTAGCGGGGGGGTCGTTCTTC	CASSLGLAGGSFF
15	TRBV28	.	TRBD1	TRBJ1-5	TGTGCCAGCGTGGGACAGGAGGTATTAAATCAGCCCCAGCATTTT	CASVGQEVLNQPQHF
16	TRBV9	.	TRBD2	TRBJ2-3	TGTGCCAGCAGCGTAGGGCTAGCGGGGGGGCGGAATACGCAGTATTTT	CASSVGLAGGRNTQYF
13	TRBV5-1	.	.	TRBJ2-7	TGCGCCAGCAGCGTGGCCCCGGGGTACGAGCAGTACTTC	CASSVAPGYEQYF
15	TRBV2	.	.	TRBJ1-2	TGTGCCAGCAGTGTGCTTACGGCAGGGCCCTATGGCTACACCTTC	CASSVLTAGPYGYTF
19	TRBV4-1	.	TRBD1	TRBJ1-3	TGCGCCAGCAGCCGGACCGGGACAGGGGGTGTCACGGCTGGAAACACCATATATTTT	CASSRTGTGGVTAGNTIYF
15	TRBV19	.	TRBD1	TRBJ1-4	TGTGCCAGTAGTAAAACGGGACAGGTTAATGAAAAACTGTTTTTT	CASSKTGQVNEKLFF